These 30 T cell receptor beta chains were all obtained from the same sample, sequenced in a study of T cell responses to AZD1222 COVID-19 vaccine. TCRdb keeps only in-frame clones here, not all; method: immunoSEQ multiplex PCR. The sample yields approximately 220,000 clones, roughly 91% seen once. Sequencing was performed on peripheral blood, taken on day 0 of MenACWY control vaccination. All receptors come from an adult in good health.

The chain is built from TRBV7-9 and TRBJ1-3, with 8 bases matching TRBD1. CDR3 length equals 16 residues. Unmatched junction bases numbered 6, after V lost 5 bases and J lost 0 bases. Germline values: CDR1 SEHNR, CDR2 FQNEAQ (reference sequence). CDR3 nucleotides: TGTGCCAGCAGCAAGACAGGGGCTTCCTCTGGAAACACCATATATTTT. Its translation: CASSKTGASSGNTIYF.

CDR3 bases: TGCGCCAGCGGCCCGGACAGGGGATATTCTAGGTCGTATGGCTACACCTTC. Its translation is CASGPDRGYSRSYGYTF. This chain uses TRBV5-1 with TRBJ1-2, with 9 bases matching TRBD1. CDR3 size: 17 residues. Germline CDR1 is SGHRS and CDR2 is YFSETQ. V lost 7 bases and J lost 5; bases outside the gene matches: 18.

This clone was observed once. The chain employs TRBV5-6 and TRBJ2-2; D is unresolved. This CDR3 contains 11 residues. From germline, CDR1 is SGHDT and CDR2 YYEEEE. V was pared by 4 bases and J by 4 bases, with 2 bases between. The DNA for the CDR3 is TGTGCCAGCAGCAGCACCGGGGAGCTGTTTTTT. Protein: CASSSTGELFF.

This chain uses TRBV6-1 with TRBJ2-1; D is perhaps TRBD2 (6 bases). Germline V gene data show CDR1 as MNHNS and CDR2 as SASEGT. V was trimmed by 2 bases and J by 7 bases, leaving 12 bases between them. The CDR3 extends over 14 amino acids. This CDR3 reads CASSEYLGRNEQFF. The DNA for the CDR3 is TGTGCCAGCAGTGAATACTTGGGGAGGAATGAGCAGTTCTTC.

This chain joins TRBV2 and TRBJ1-1, with D unresolved. Germline assignment: CDR1 SNHLY and CDR2 FYNNEI. Trimming left V 3 bases short and J 2 bases short, with 13 bases between. This CDR3 is 15 amino acids long. The CDR3 region has the DNA TGTGCCAGCAGTGAGAGCCGGCAGAGAAACACTGAAGCTTTCTTT. As protein: CASSESRQRNTEAFF.

The chain is built from TRBV11-2 and TRBJ1-1; D not certain. Trimming took off 5 bases at V and 3 bases at J, with 13 bases between the two ends. This CDR3 has 14 amino acids. From germline, CDR1 is SGHAT and CDR2 FQNNGV. CDR3 residues: CASSLRPVDTEAFF. The CDR3 DNA reads as TGTGCCAGCAGCCTTCGACCAGTGGACACTGAAGCTTTCTTT.

The chain combines TRBV11-2 with TRBJ2-3, with unresolved D. CDR1 is SGHAT, CDR2 FQNNGV, per germline. The CDR3 covers 12 residues. The V and J ends lost 5 bases and 6 bases respectively, with 9 bases between them. The CDR3 DNA sequence: TGTGCCAGCAGCCCAACCTTGGATACGCAGTATTTT. Its translation: CASSPTLDTQYF.

The J gene is TRBJ2-2, the V gene TRBV7-2, with a possible D match to TRBD1 (6 bases). The length of the CDR3 is 14 residues. Trimming cost V 5 bases and J 4 bases, with 11 bases left between them. Germline V gene sequence: CDR1 SGHTA, CDR2 FQGNSA. In DNA, the CDR3 is TGTGCCAGCAGCCCGCAGGGGCGCACCGGGGAGCTGTTTTTT. Translated: CASSPQGRTGELFF.

For this clone: At one end, the junction sequence differs from germline, possibly due to a read error. This chain links TRBV10-2 with TRBJ1-5; possible D gene TRBD1, 5 bases. Germline CDR1 is WSHSY and CDR2 is SAAADI. CDR3 size: 15 residues. CDR3 region: CASSQSGDSNQPQHF. In DNA, the CDR3 is TGCGCCAGCAGTCAGTCGGGGGATAGCAATCAGCCCCAGCATTTT.

The J gene is TRBJ2-2, the V gene TRBV4-2, with D possibly being TRBD1 (6 bases). The CDR3 loop spans 15 amino acids. V lost 0 bases to trimming and J lost 4 bases, with 9 bases between them. The germline V gene encodes CDR1 LGHNA and CDR2 YNFKEQ. The CDR3 DNA reads as TGTGCCAGCAGCCAAGATGGACAGATCACCGGGGAGCTGTTTTTT. Encoded protein: CASSQDGQITGELFF.

The rearrangement uses TRBV5-1 and TRBJ1-1; D may be TRBD1 (5 bases). Trimming left V 0 bases short and J 5 bases short, with 14 bases between. CDR3 size: 15 residues. In germline, CDR1 is SGHRS, CDR2 YFSETQ. CDR3 sequence: CASSLEALGGTEAFF. DNA for the CDR3: TGCGCCAGCAGCTTGGAGGCACTGGGGGGGACTGAAGCTTTCTTT.

Points on this clone: At the DNA level, this CDR3 is encoded by other sequences in the same sample as well. The chain is built from TRBV5-1 and TRBJ1-4; the match to TRBD1 covers 10 bases. The length of the CDR3 is 14 residues. Losses at the gene ends were 3 bases for V and 6 bases for J; bases not matched to a gene: 2. In germline, CDR1 is SGHRS, CDR2 YFSETQ. The CDR3 is CASSSGTGDEKLFF. The CDR3 DNA is TGCGCCAGCAGCTCCGGGACAGGGGATGAAAAACTGTTTTTT.

This clone has only one observation. The rearrangement joins TRBV5-1 to TRBJ2-4; 9 bases are a match to TRBD2. J was trimmed by 5 bases and V by 4 bases; bases with no gene match: 4. Looked up from germline, CDR1 is SGHRS and CDR2 is YFSETQ. The CDR3 is 14 residues long. The CDR3 sequence: CASSPIAGENIQYF. CDR3 DNA: TGCGCCAGCAGCCCCATAGCGGGGGAAAACATTCAGTACTTC.

The gene calls are TRBV5-1 and TRBJ2-2; D perhaps matches TRBD1 (6 bases). Germline V gene sequence: CDR1 SGHRS, CDR2 YFSETQ. This CDR3 has 15 amino acids. V was shortened by 1 base and J by 0 bases, with 7 bases between the two germline ends. CDR3 amino acids: CASSLPGANTGELFF. For the CDR3, the DNA is TGCGCCAGCAGCTTGCCAGGGGCGAACACCGGGGAGCTGTTTTTT.

This clone was counted only a few times. V and J are TRBV3-1 (or the pseudogene TRBV3-2) and TRBJ1-4; 8 nucleotides match TRBD1. Trimming removed 4 bases from V and 8 bases from J; junction bases left unmatched: 12. CDR3 length: 16 residues. Per the germline V gene, CDR1 is LGHDT and CDR2 is YNNKEL (reference sequence). The CDR3 is CASSRYGQGEVEKLFF. The CDR3 DNA follows: TGTGCCAGCAGCCGGTATGGACAGGGAGAGGTCGAAAAACTGTTTTTT.

The genes are TRBV6-5 and TRBJ1-2, with 7 bases matching TRBD1. The CDR3 spans 13 residues. Looked up from germline, CDR1 is MNHEY and CDR2 is SVGAGI. The V segment lost 7 bases and the J segment 3 bases; nucleotides outside the gene matches: 5. The CDR3 DNA is TGTGCCAGCATTGGGGACAGCTACTATGGCTACACCTTC. Its protein product is CASIGDSYYGYTF.

This rearrangement joins TRBV6-5 to TRBJ2-7, with 8 nucleotides matching TRBD1. Germline V gives CDR1 MNHEY, CDR2 SVGAGI. This CDR3 spans 14 amino acids. V dropped 10 bases and J dropped 4; count of bases not matched to a gene: 12. The CDR3 region is CATGQGSGVYEQYF. DNA of the CDR3: TGTGCCACTGGACAGGGTTCGGGGGTTTACGAGCAGTACTTC.

V and J are TRBV4-3 and TRBJ2-3; the D is unclear. The germline gives CDR1 LGHNA, CDR2 YSLEER. CDR3 length equals 12 residues. V dropped 1 base and J dropped 4 bases, with 3 bases sitting between them. CDR3 bases: TGCGCCAGCAGCCAAGGGGCAGATACGCAGTATTTT. Translating gives CASSQGADTQYF.

The chain uses TRBV27 and TRBJ2-1; TRBD2 agrees at 7 bases. The V gene end was trimmed by 0 bases and the J gene end by 4 bases; junction bases not matched to a gene: 3. The CDR3 contains 15 residues. Germline assignment: CDR1 MNHEY and CDR2 SMNVEV (reference sequence). The CDR3 DNA sequence: TGTGCCAGCAGTTTATCACGGGGGGATTACAATGAGCAGTTCTTC. Its translation: CASSLSRGDYNEQFF.

This clone was detected once. V gene TRBV28 combines with J gene TRBJ1-5; 9 bases map to TRBD1. CDR1 and CDR2 (germline): MDHEN, SYDVKM. J gave up 4 bases and V 4 bases, and 5 bases lay outside the gene matches. CDR3 length: 15 amino acids. This CDR3 reads CASSSPGQGNQPQHF. The CDR3 nucleotides read TGTGCCAGCAGTTCCCCGGGACAGGGTAATCAGCCCCAGCATTTT.

This clone was found a few times. This chain links TRBV30 with TRBJ1-5; tentatively, D is TRBD1 (5 bases). V lost 5 bases and J 4 bases, leaving 9 bases between the germline ends. From germline, CDR1 is GTSNPN and CDR2 SVGIG (reference sequence). This CDR3 contains 12 residues. The CDR3 DNA follows: TGTGCCTGGGGGGCAGGGAATCAGCCCCAGCATTTT. It translates to CAWGAGNQPQHF.

This clone was detected only once. The chain employs TRBV11-2 and TRBJ1-2; 7 nucleotides match TRBD1. Trimming removed 3 bases from V and 7 bases from J; junction bases left unmatched: 14. The CDR3 extends over 16 amino acids. CDR1 and CDR2 (germline): SGHAT, FQNNGV. For the CDR3, the DNA is TGTGCCAGCAGCTTCGGACAGGACAACCGTCCGACTGGCTACACCTTC. Translated, it gives CASSFGQDNRPTGYTF.

This rearrangement joins TRBV9 to TRBJ2-5, with D perhaps assigned TRBD1 or TRBD2 (5 bases each). Germline lookup yields CDR1 SGDLS and CDR2 YYNGEE. Trimming took 0 bases from V and 4 from J, leaving 13 bases between them. There are 15 residues in the CDR3. CDR3 sequence: CASSVVGARGETQYF. CDR3 DNA: TGTGCCAGCAGCGTAGTTGGAGCGAGGGGAGAGACCCAGTACTTC.

This chain connects TRBV19 to TRBJ1-1; TRBD1 is a possible D gene (6 bases). Germline V gene sequence: CDR1 LNHDA, CDR2 SQIVND (reference sequence). CDR3 size: 16 residues. The V end lost 1 base, the J end lost 4 bases, and 16 bases lay between the germline ends. Written as DNA, the CDR3 is TGTGCCAGTAGTATAGGCCGAACGGGCAGGGGCACTGAAGCTTTCTTT. Translation gives CASSIGRTGRGTEAFF.

The V gene is TRBV19, the J gene TRBJ1-1; 8 nucleotides agree with TRBD1. Unmatched junction bases numbered 7, after V lost 8 bases and J lost 5 bases. This CDR3 is built from 13 residues. Germline CDR1 reads LNHDA; CDR2 reads SQIVND (reference sequence). CDR3 region: CASRGQGRTEAFF. DNA for the CDR3: TGTGCCAGTCGCGGACAGGGTCGTACTGAAGCTTTCTTT.

The V and J genes are TRBV5-6 and TRBJ1-4; D is unclear. V was trimmed by 2 bases and J by 6 bases, leaving 14 bases between them. The CDR3 loop spans 15 amino acids. Looked up from germline, CDR1 is SGHDT and CDR2 is YYEEEE. CDR3 region: CASSFGRRMYEKLFF. In DNA form, the CDR3 reads TGTGCCAGCAGCTTCGGCCGGAGGATGTATGAAAAACTGTTTTTT.

The chain employs TRBV5-1 and TRBJ2-2; D remains unclear. From germline, CDR1 is SGHRS and CDR2 YFSETQ. Trimming took 0 bases from V and 0 from J, leaving 3 bases between them. The CDR3 runs to 14 residues. The chain's CDR3 is CASSLATNTGELFF. The CDR3 DNA follows: TGCGCCAGCAGCTTGGCCACGAACACCGGGGAGCTGTTTTTT. Filled out from reference TRBV5-1 and TRBJ2-2, the complete variable domain reads KAGVTQTPRYLIKTRGQQVTLSCSPISGHRSVSWYQQTPGQGLQFLFEYFSETQRNKGNFPGRFSGRQFSNSRSEMNVSTLELGDSALYLCASSLATNTGELFFGEGSRLTVL.

V gene TRBV5-6 combines with J gene TRBJ2-2, with 8 bases aligning to TRBD2. In germline, CDR1 is SGHDT, CDR2 YYEEEE. This CDR3 has 16 amino acids. After removal of 1 base from V and 0 bases from J, the junction contained 2 bases not matched to a gene. The CDR3 protein is CASSLQGLANTGELFF. CDR3 nucleotides: TGTGCCAGCAGCTTGCAGGGACTAGCGAACACCGGGGAGCTGTTTTTT.

This clone was seen just once. V is TRBV7-9 and J is TRBJ2-7; 7 positions agree with TRBD1. The V and J ends lost 7 bases and 6 bases, in that order; junction bases with no gene match: 12. Germline-derived CDR1 and CDR2 are SEHNR and FQNEAQ (reference sequence). The CDR3 runs 14 residues. CDR3 nucleotides: TGTGCCAGCACCCTCGAGGGGGCTCGGTTCGAGCAGTACTTC. Protein product: CASTLEGARFEQYF. The entire variable domain, with the rest obtained from reference TRBV7-9 and TRBJ2-7, is as follows: DTGVSQNPRHKITKRGQNVTFRCDPISEHNRLYWYRQTLGQGPEFLTYFQNEAQLEKSRLLSDRFSAERPKGSFSTLEIQRTEQGDSAMYLCASTLEGARFEQYFGPGTRLTVT.

This clone appeared a single time. This sample includes further DNA sequences coding for the same CDR3. The chain recombines TRBV30 with TRBJ1-4, with D uncertain. The germline V gene has CDR1 GTSNPN and CDR2 SVGIG (reference sequence). V lost 2 bases and J lost 8, with 12 bases in between. The CDR3 totals 13 residues. CDR3 amino acids: CAWSRGLGEKLFF. The CDR3 DNA is TGTGCCTGGAGTCGAGGGCTTGGGGAAAAACTGTTTTTT.